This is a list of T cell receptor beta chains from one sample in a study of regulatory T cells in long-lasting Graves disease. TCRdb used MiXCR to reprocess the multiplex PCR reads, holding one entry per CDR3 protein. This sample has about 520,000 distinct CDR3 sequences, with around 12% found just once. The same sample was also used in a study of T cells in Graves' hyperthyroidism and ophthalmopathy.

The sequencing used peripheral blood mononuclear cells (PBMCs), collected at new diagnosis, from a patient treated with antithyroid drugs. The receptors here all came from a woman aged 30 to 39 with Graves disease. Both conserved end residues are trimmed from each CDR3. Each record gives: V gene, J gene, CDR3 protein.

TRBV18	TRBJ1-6	ASSPGQVGVARNSPLH
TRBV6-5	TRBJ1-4	ASSYDSGNEKLF
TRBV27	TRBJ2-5	ASSLSRWRETQY
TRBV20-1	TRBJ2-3	SAVPWTSGSTDTQY
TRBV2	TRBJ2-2	ASGADGELF
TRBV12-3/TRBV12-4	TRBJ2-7	ASSLKDGFYEQY
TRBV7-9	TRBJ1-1	ASSLRLPTGGLWSSNTEAF
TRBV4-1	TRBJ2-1	ASSRQGWGNEQF
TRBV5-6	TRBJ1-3	ASSYDTSGNTIY
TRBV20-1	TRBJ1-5	SAERDLTNQPQH
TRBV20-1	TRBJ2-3	SAISPEEGVAADTQY
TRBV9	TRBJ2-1	ASSVDPSSYNEQF
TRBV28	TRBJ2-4	ASSANRGLHFQY
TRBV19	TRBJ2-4	ASSGTGNKNIQY
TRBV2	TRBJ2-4	ASTSKNIQY
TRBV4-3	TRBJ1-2	ASSQEPGQWAYGYT
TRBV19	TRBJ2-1	ASTAATYNEQF
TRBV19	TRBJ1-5	ASSSDRGRWSPQH
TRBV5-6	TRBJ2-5	ASSTTSAQY
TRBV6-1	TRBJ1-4	ASRGNEKLF
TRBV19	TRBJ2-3	ASSTPPGGTDTQY
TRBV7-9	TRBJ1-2	ASSLVRGGYT
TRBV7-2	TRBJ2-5	ASRRQVQETQY